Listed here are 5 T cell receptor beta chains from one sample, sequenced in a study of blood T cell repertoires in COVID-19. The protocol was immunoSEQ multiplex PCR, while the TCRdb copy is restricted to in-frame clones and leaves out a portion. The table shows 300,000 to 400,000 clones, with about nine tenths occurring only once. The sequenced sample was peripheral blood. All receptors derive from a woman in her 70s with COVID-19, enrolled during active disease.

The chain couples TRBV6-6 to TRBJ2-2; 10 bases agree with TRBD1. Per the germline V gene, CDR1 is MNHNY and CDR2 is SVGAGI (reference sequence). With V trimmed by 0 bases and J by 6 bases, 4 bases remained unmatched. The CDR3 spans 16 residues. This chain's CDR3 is CASSYSGTGVSGELFF. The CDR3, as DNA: TGTGCCAGCAGTTACTCCGGGACAGGGGTTTCCGGGGAGCTGTTTTTT.

The DNA of the CDR3 is TGTGCCAGCAGCCAAGAAAGCAGGGGACAGCCCCAGCATTTT. Encoded protein: CASSQESRGQPQHF. The chain carries TRBV4-2 and TRBJ1-5, with D perhaps matching TRBD1 (6 bases). CDR1 and CDR2 from the germline V gene are LGHNA and YNFKEQ. Trimming took 0 bases from V and 7 from J, leaving 10 bases between them. There are 14 residues in the CDR3.

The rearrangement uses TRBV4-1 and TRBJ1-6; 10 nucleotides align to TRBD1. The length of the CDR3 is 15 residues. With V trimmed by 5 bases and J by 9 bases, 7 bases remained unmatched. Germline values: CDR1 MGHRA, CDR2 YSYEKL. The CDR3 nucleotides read TGCGCCAGCAGCACCCCGACAGGGGGCCGTTCACCCCTCCACTTT. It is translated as CASSTPTGGRSPLHF.

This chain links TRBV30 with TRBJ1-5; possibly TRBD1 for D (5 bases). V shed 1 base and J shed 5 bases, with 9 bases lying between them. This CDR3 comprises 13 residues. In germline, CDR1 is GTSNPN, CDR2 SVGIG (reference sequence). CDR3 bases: TGTGCCTGGAGTGGGGGGGAGTATCAGCCCCAGCATTTT. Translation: CAWSGGEYQPQHF.

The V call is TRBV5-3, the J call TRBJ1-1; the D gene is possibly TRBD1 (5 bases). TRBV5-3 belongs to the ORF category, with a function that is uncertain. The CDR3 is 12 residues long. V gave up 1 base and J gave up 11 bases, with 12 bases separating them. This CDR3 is CARSLWGEKAFF. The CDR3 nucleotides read TGTGCCAGAAGCTTGTGGGGCGAGAAGGCTTTCTTT.